A selection of T cell receptor beta chains follows, all from one sample in a study of T cell responses to AZD1222 COVID-19 vaccine. Generated by immunoSEQ multiplex PCR, the TCRdb table keeps only in-frame clones and is missing some. This repertoire shows 75,000 to 90,000 clones, around 73% found once; its top ten account for around 21%. The material was peripheral blood, obtained on day 0 of AZD1222 vaccination. The receptors here all came from an adult in good health. CDR3s include the opening cysteine and the closing phenylalanine or tryptophan. A D gene is named only where the DNA matches it firmly. Clone size is given for some rows only: seen once, a few or many times, or a class if the clone is expanded.

d_call | j_call | v_call | clone_size | cdr3_nt | cdr3_aa
- | TRBJ1-2 | TRBV28 | few | TGTGCCAGCAGTACCCGGGGGGACTCTGGAGGCTATGGCTACACCTTC | CASSTRGDSGGYGYTF
- | TRBJ2-2 | TRBV10-1 | - | TGCGCCAGCAGTGAACTAAGGGACACCGGGGAGCTGTTTTTT | CASSELRDTGELFF
- | TRBJ2-5 | TRBV11-2 | once | TGTGCCAGCAGCATGACAGTACCCGGCGTAGAGACCCAGTACTTC | CASSMTVPGVETQYF
- | TRBJ1-6 | TRBV2 | few | TGTGCCAGCAGTCCCCGTCGTGGAATCCGATATTCACCCCTCCACTTT | CASSPRRGIRYSPLHF
- | TRBJ2-7 | TRBV6-5 | - | TGTGCCAGCAGGTCAGACGGGGTCCCCTACGAGCAGTACTTC | CASRSDGVPYEQYF
- | TRBJ2-7 | TRBV18 | - | TGTGCCAGCTCACCAGACGTCGAGCAGTACTTC | CASSPDVEQYF
- | TRBJ1-1 | TRBV19 | - | TGTGCCAGTACCAGGACACACATGCGTGACACTGAAGCTTTCTTT | CASTRTHMRDTEAFF
- | TRBJ1-4 | TRBV4-3 | - | TGCGCCAGCAGCCAAGAGGCAGGGGATAATGAAAAACTGTTTTTT | CASSQEAGDNEKLFF
- | TRBJ1-5 | TRBV5-6 | - | TGTGCCAGCAGCTACCAATGGGCCAGCAATCAGCCCCAGCATTTT | CASSYQWASNQPQHF
TRBD2 | TRBJ2-2 | TRBV28 | - | TGTGCCAGCAGTTTACCTAGCGGGTTCGGGGAGCTGTTTTTT | CASSLPSGFGELFF
- | TRBJ2-7 | TRBV11-3 | - | TGTGCCAGCAGCCGGGACGGAGGGGGCTCCTACGAGCAGTACTTC | CASSRDGGGSYEQYF
- | TRBJ1-4 | TRBV29-1 | - | TGCAGCGCGGGGGAAGGCTGGAAACTGTTTTTT | CSAGEGWKLFF
- | TRBJ2-2 | TRBV28 | - | TGTGCCAGCAGTCCAATGGAGACCAAGGAGCTGTTTTTT | CASSPMETKELFF
- | TRBJ2-4 | TRBV12-5 | - | TGTGCTAGTGGTTTGGTACCTGGCAGGGCAGCCAAAAACATTCAGTACTTC | CASGLVPGRAAKNIQYF
TRBD1 | TRBJ1-3 | TRBV9 | - | TGTGCCAGCAGCGCAGGGGGCTCTGGAAACACCATATATTTT | CASSAGGSGNTIYF
- | TRBJ1-6 | TRBV11-2 | - | TGTGCCAGCAGCTCGGACAGAAATTCACCCCTCCACTTT | CASSSDRNSPLHF
TRBD2 | TRBJ2-7 | TRBV7-8 | - | TGTGCCAGCAGCTTGGGGGGGGATTCCTACGAGCAGTACTTC | CASSLGGDSYEQYF
- | TRBJ1-1 | TRBV28 | - | TGTGCCAGCAGCTTGACCCGATCTGGGGGCACTGAAGCTTTCTTT | CASSLTRSGGTEAFF
TRBD1 | TRBJ1-3 | TRBV7-2 | - | TGTGCCAGCAGCCATGGCGGGACAGGGATAACCATATATTTT | CASSHGGTGITIYF
- | TRBJ2-7 | TRBV5-1 | - | TGCGCCAGCAGCCCGCGCGGAGGCGAGCAGTACTTC | CASSPRGGEQYF
TRBD1 | TRBJ1-5 | TRBV30 | - | TGTGCCTGGAGTGAGTCAGAGACAGGGACAACTCAGCCCCAGCATTTT | CAWSESETGTTQPQHF
- | TRBJ2-3 | TRBV30 | - | TGTGCCTGGAGTGATTTGGGACACGCCTTCGATACGCAGTATTTT | CAWSDLGHAFDTQYF
- | TRBJ1-2 | TRBV12-3/TRBV12-4 | - | TGTGCCAGCAGTTTAATAGAAGGAGGCTACACCTTC | CASSLIEGGYTF
- | TRBJ2-7 | TRBV19 | - | TGTGCCAGTAGTTCCCGGGACACCCCCTCCTACGAGCAGTACTTC | CASSSRDTPSYEQYF
- | TRBJ2-1 | TRBV5-4 | - | TGTGCCAGCAGCTGGGATTACAATGAGCAGTTCTTC | CASSWDYNEQFF
- | TRBJ2-5 | TRBV24-1 | - | TGTGCCACCAGTGATCCAGATGGGGGAGGAGAGACCCAGTACTTC | CATSDPDGGGETQYF
- | TRBJ1-5 | TRBV12-3/TRBV12-4 | - | TGTGCCAGCAGTACCAGGACGTCAGCCCAGCATTTT | CASSTRTSAQHF
- | TRBJ2-2 | TRBV12-3/TRBV12-4 | - | TGTGCCAGCAGTTTAAGGGGGGCCGGGGAGCTGTTTTTT | CASSLRGAGELFF
TRBD2 | TRBJ2-1 | TRBV6-5 | - | TGTGCCAGCAGCCGGACTAGCGGAGTTATCAATGAGCAGTTCTTC | CASSRTSGVINEQFF
- | TRBJ1-4 | TRBV5-1 | - | TGCGCCAGCAGTTCTACCGGGACCCCGGGGGAAAAACTGTTTTTT | CASSSTGTPGEKLFF
- | TRBJ1-2 | TRBV4-1 | - | TGCGCCAGCACATTTGGGCACCCGACTAACTATGGCTACACCTTC | CASTFGHPTNYGYTF